This section outlines one T cell receptor beta chain sequence together with its context. Its antigen is currently unknown. These data originate in a study of shared clonotypes between healthy human individuals. Donation came from healthy HIV-negative adults that had no recent acute infections or vaccinations. Every immunoSEQ plate was one replicate of a subset's evenly spread DNA. TCRdb's table, derived via immunoSEQ multiplex PCR, lists solely in-frame clones and lacks some. The sample shows millions of clones, 85% to 95% of them seen only once. Trimming took off 1 base at V and 8 bases at J, with 21 bases between the two ends. This CDR3 has 16 amino acids. The germline V gene has CDR1 SGDLS and CDR2 YYNGEE. Study-wide results and caveats: A limitation of the genetic and exposure-history diversity represented arose from few donors.

The V and J genes are TRBV9 and TRBJ2-5; tentative D call: TRBD2 (5 bases). This receptor was identified in a man aged 18 to 30 in good health. The sequencing input was naive CD4+ T cells sorted from blood. Stated subset: CD45RA+ positively selected. Here the CDR3 reads CASSVLGDDGGVTQYF. Here the CDR3 DNA reads TGTGCCAGCAGCGTACTGGGAGACGACGGTGGCGTAACCCAGTACTTC.